The 31 T cell receptor beta chains given below trace back to one sample, sequenced in a study of circulating CD8 cells and anti-PD-1 response in melanoma. From live CD3+CD8+TCRalphabeta+ cells, four PD-1 and/or TIGIT subsets were sorted. Each library started from roughly 16 ng of total RNA using the QIAseq Immune Repertoire TCR panel. TCRdb fed the reads into MiXCR, producing one record per CDR3 protein. The profile covers 2,400 or so distinct CDR3 sequences, with 5% to 8% appearing a single time and 2.9% taken by the ten largest. Specimen: CD8+ T cells from PBMCs, collected at baseline or after one month of anti-PD-1 therapy (not recorded which). These receptors were obtained from a human donor with melanoma.

Within the sample, this clonotype is medium-sized. This chain uses TRBV27 with TRBJ2-3; D assignment may be TRBD1 or TRBD2 (6 bases each). The V gene's germline CDR1 is MNHEY and CDR2 SMNVEV (reference sequence). V lost 0 bases and J 2 bases, leaving 12 bases between the germline ends. This CDR3 contains 16 residues. CDR3 residues: CASSLSKGGPTDTQYF. CDR3 nucleotides: TGTGCCAGCAGTTTATCGAAGGGGGGCCCCACAGATACGCAGTATTTT.

This clonotype is labeled as medium-sized (0.01 to 0.1%). V and J are TRBV27 and TRBJ2-7; tentatively, D is TRBD1 or TRBD2 (6 bases each). This CDR3 is 15 amino acids long. Trimming shortened V by 5 bases and J by 5 bases, and 19 bases separated the two germline ends. CDR1 and CDR2 (germline): MNHEY, SMNVEV (reference sequence). The CDR3 here is CASSIGGQGRNEQYF. The CDR3 DNA reads TGTGCCAGCAGTATAGGGGGTCAGGGGAGGAACGAGCAGTACTTC.

This clonotype is medium-sized. This CDR3 is CASSPTGTSYEQYF. CDR3 DNA: TGTGCCAGTAGCCCGACAGGGACCTCCTACGAGCAGTACTTC. This chain joins TRBV19 and TRBJ2-7; TRBD1 matches 7 bases. Per germline, CDR1 LNHDA and CDR2 SQIVND (reference sequence). The CDR3 loop spans 14 amino acids. Trimming cost V 6 bases and J 0 bases; bases outside gene matches: 5.

Remarks on this clonotype: One base away lies a much larger clone, so this may be a sequencing read error. The J gene is TRBJ2-5, the V gene TRBV2; the match to TRBD2 covers 7 bases. The ends lost 11 bases at V and 4 bases at J; junction bases unmatched: 1. The CDR3 runs 10 residues. Germline-derived CDR1 and CDR2 are SNHLY and FYNNEI. In DNA form, the CDR3 reads TGTGCCGGCGGGGGAGAGACCCAGTACTTC. Residues: CAGGGETQYF.

This chain connects TRBV3-1 to TRBJ2-3, with TRBD2 identical over 9 bases. This CDR3 region has 17 residues. CDR1 and CDR2 (germline): LGHDT, YNNKEL (reference sequence). Losses at the gene ends were 2 bases for V and 0 bases for J; bases not matched to a gene: 6. The CDR3 is CASSQQRGGASTDTQYF. In DNA form, the CDR3 reads TGTGCCAGCAGCCAACAGCGCGGGGGGGCTAGCACAGATACGCAGTATTTT.

J is TRBJ2-6 and V is TRBV28; D could derive from TRBD1 or TRBD2 (7 bases each). This CDR3 has 18 amino acids. V lost 5 bases to trimming and J lost 0 bases, with 17 bases between them. Germline V gene lookup returns CDR1 MDHEN and CDR2 SYDVKM. Here the CDR3 reads CASSDPREGASGANVLTF. CDR3 nucleotides: TGTGCCAGCAGTGACCCCAGGGAGGGGGCCTCTGGGGCCAACGTCCTGACTTTC.

By share, this clonotype ranks as medium-sized. The chain employs TRBV19 and TRBJ2-1, with 7 positions matching TRBD2. The CDR3 covers 13 residues. The V segment lost 6 bases and the J segment 7 bases; nucleotides outside the gene matches: 6. Germline CDR1 and CDR2: LNHDA and SQIVND (reference sequence). The CDR3 loop is CASSPGTINEQFF. Here the CDR3 DNA reads TGTGCCAGTAGCCCCGGGACTATTAATGAGCAGTTCTTC.

This clonotype is medium-sized. The V gene is TRBV7-2, the J gene TRBJ2-2; D is ambiguous. V was trimmed by 1 base and J by 4 bases, leaving 16 bases between them. Germline CDR1 reads SGHTA; CDR2 reads FQGNSA. CDR3 length: 17 amino acids. The CDR3 DNA reads as TGTGCCAGCAGCTTAGACACAGCCACAATCTCCACCGGGGAGCTGTTTTTT. Protein sequence: CASSLDTATISTGELFF.

Sample share makes this clonotype medium-sized. The DNA for the CDR3 is TGTGCCAGCAGCTTTTCGGGGGGAATAGGGCAGTTCTTC. It encodes CASSFSGGIGQFF. The V gene is TRBV5-4, the J gene TRBJ2-1; 7 nucleotides agree with TRBD2. Germline-derived CDR1 and CDR2 are SGHNT and YYREEE (reference sequence). CDR3 size: 13 residues. Trimming took 2 bases from V and 12 from J; bases not matched to a gene: 8.

This clonotype is judged medium-sized. The chain employs TRBV12-5 and TRBJ2-5; 8 bases line up with TRBD1. There are 19 residues in the CDR3. V gave up 0 bases and J gave up 5 bases; unmatched junction bases: 17. Germline V gene data show CDR1 as LGHNT and CDR2 as FRNRAP. CDR3 loop: CASGLVSQNARTGPETQYF. The CDR3 DNA sequence: TGTGCTAGTGGTTTGGTTTCCCAAAATGCCCGGACAGGGCCGGAGACCCAGTACTTC.

With respect to this clonotype: A much larger clone differs from this one at a single base, so this may be a read error. This chain uses TRBV28 with TRBJ2-4; no definite D call. This CDR3 contains 12 residues. In germline, CDR1 is MDHEN, CDR2 SYDVKM. The CDR3: CASSLTKNTQYF. The CDR3 region has the DNA TGTGCCAGCAGTTTAACGAAAAACACTCAGTACTTC.

Sample share makes this clonotype medium-sized. The V and J genes are TRBV28 and TRBJ1-2; D unresolved. Trimming removed 5 bases at V and 4 bases at J, with 8 bases between. Germline V gives CDR1 MDHEN, CDR2 SYDVKM. The CDR3 loop spans 12 amino acids. For the CDR3, the DNA is TGTGCCAGCAGTAAACAGCCCTATGGCTACACCTTC. Translated: CASSKQPYGYTF.

This clonotype rates as medium-sized. This chain joins TRBV27 and TRBJ2-1; TRBD1 matches 7 bases. Per the germline V gene, CDR1 is MNHEY and CDR2 is SMNVEV (reference sequence). Germline trimming cut 4 bases from V and 3 bases from J; bases unmatched to any gene: 3. The CDR3 sequence is 14 residues long. The CDR3 DNA is TGTGCCAGCAGTTCGTGGGACAGCTACAATGAGCAGTTCTTC. It specifies CASSSWDSYNEQFF.

This clonotype is judged medium-sized. This chain connects TRBV5-1 to TRBJ1-2, with unresolved D. The germline CDR1 and CDR2 sequences are SGHRS and YFSETQ. With 4 bases removed from V and 4 bases from J, the gap between germline ends came to 17 bases. This CDR3 region has 15 residues. This chain's CDR3 is CASSPTRERGYGYTF. CDR3 coding DNA: TGCGCCAGCAGCCCCACGCGGGAGCGGGGCTATGGCTACACCTTC.

By sample fraction, this clonotype is medium-sized (0.01 to 0.1%). V usage is TRBV28 and J usage is TRBJ2-2; perhaps TRBD2 as D (6 bases). Trimming removed 5 bases from V and 5 bases from J, with 12 bases in between. This CDR3 comprises 14 residues. Germline CDR1 is MDHEN and CDR2 is SYDVKM. CDR3 sequence reads: CASSRDWWTGELFF. In nucleotides, the CDR3 is TGTGCCAGCAGTAGGGACTGGTGGACCGGGGAGCTGTTTTTT. The full variable domain, with the rest looked up from reference TRBV28 and TRBJ2-2, is DVKVTQSSRYLVKRTGEKVFLECVQDMDHENMFWYRQDPGLGLRLIYFSYDVKMKEKGDIPEGYSVSREKKERFSLILESASTNQTSMYLCASSRDWWTGELFFGEGSRLTVL.

This clonotype was counted only a few times. The V gene is TRBV19, the J gene TRBJ2-7; possibly TRBD2 for D (6 bases). Between the trimmed V and J ends, which lost 5 bases and 3 bases, there was a span of 8 bases. Germline CDR1 reads LNHDA; CDR2 reads SQIVND (reference sequence). This CDR3 has 12 amino acids. The CDR3 DNA is TGTGCCAGTAGTCCGGGAGTCTACGAGCAGTACTTC. This codes for CASSPGVYEQYF.

In its sample, this clonotype ranks as medium-sized (0.01 to 0.1%). This chain joins TRBV5-1 and TRBJ2-1; 11 bases match TRBD2. The CDR3 loop spans 16 amino acids. The V segment lost 4 bases and the J segment 5 bases; nucleotides outside the gene matches: 8. Germline V CDR1 and CDR2: SGHRS, YFSETQ. CDR3 sequence: CASSIRGLAENNEQFF. The CDR3, as DNA: TGCGCCAGCAGCATAAGGGGACTAGCGGAAAACAATGAGCAGTTCTTC.

Comment on this clonotype: A much larger clone lies a single base off, so this may be a read error. The chain employs TRBV6-6 and TRBJ2-2; 9 bases match TRBD1. J gave up 9 bases and V 4 bases, and 6 bases lay outside the gene matches. Germline CDR1 and CDR2: MNHNY and SVGAGI (reference sequence). CDR3 length: 14 amino acids. The CDR3 sequence: CASSFGTGTRELFF. The CDR3 nucleotides read TGTGCCAGCAGTTTCGGGACAGGGACCAGGGAGCTGTTTTTT.

Notes on this clonotype: A read error may explain this, as a much larger clone is one base away. This rearrangement joins TRBV28 to TRBJ2-1; the D is unclear. The CDR3 runs 12 residues. CDR1 MDHEN and CDR2 SYDVKM come from the germline V gene. CDR3 residues: CASSPYKNEQLF. Here the CDR3 DNA reads TGTGCCAGCAGCCCATACAAAAATGAGCAGCTCTTC.

This chain uses TRBV19 with TRBJ2-3; either TRBD1 or TRBD2 may supply D (5 bases each). The CDR3 extends over 12 amino acids. Trimming shortened V by 8 bases and J by 2 bases, and 8 bases separated the two germline ends. The germline V gene encodes CDR1 LNHDA and CDR2 SQIVND (reference sequence). Here the CDR3 DNA reads TGTGCCAGTGAGGGGTCCACAGATACGCAGTATTTT. Translation: CASEGSTDTQYF.

By share of the sample, this clonotype is medium-sized. The chain carries TRBV9 and TRBJ2-5; TRBD2 aligns across 9 bases. Germline CDR1 SGDLS, CDR2 YYNGEE. The J segment lost 3 bases and the V segment lost 0 bases, leaving 15 bases of the junction unmatched. There are 19 residues in the CDR3. The CDR3: CASSVAGPPAGGAKETQYF. DNA for the CDR3: TGTGCCAGCAGCGTAGCGGGACCCCCGGCGGGGGGGGCCAAAGAGACCCAGTACTTC.

By proportion, this clonotype is medium-sized. The gene calls are TRBV19 and TRBJ1-5; D uncertain. V lost 8 bases, J lost 4 bases, and 18 bases lay in between. Looked up from germline, CDR1 is LNHDA and CDR2 is SQIVND (reference sequence). The CDR3 has 15 residues. The CDR3 here is CASRRRGLGNQPQHF. Written as DNA, the CDR3 is TGTGCCAGTCGCAGACGAGGTCTTGGGAATCAGCCCCAGCATTTT.

This clonotype is categorized as medium-sized (0.01 to 0.1%). J is TRBJ1-3 and V is TRBV19, with D tentatively TRBD1 (5 bases). The CDR3 is made up of 14 amino acids. Germline V gene sequence: CDR1 LNHDA, CDR2 SQIVND (reference sequence). Trimming pared 7 bases from V and 0 bases from J, leaving 10 bases between. The CDR3 spells CASKSGTSGNTIYF. CDR3 DNA sequence: TGTGCCAGTAAGAGCGGGACCTCTGGAAACACCATATATTTT. Full variable domain (rest looked up from reference TRBV19 and TRBJ1-3): DGGITQSPKYLFRKEGQNVTLSCEQNLNHDAMYWYRQDPGQGLRLIYYSQIVNDFQKGDIAEGYSVSREKKESFPLTVTSAQKNPTAFYLCASKSGTSGNTIYFGEGSWLTVV.

The V gene is TRBV19, the J gene TRBJ2-3; TRBD2 matches at 10 bases. This CDR3 region has 14 residues. Germline V gene lookup returns CDR1 LNHDA and CDR2 SQIVND (reference sequence). J lost 4 bases, V lost 7 bases, and 5 bases had no gene match. CDR3 sequence: CASTGAGGPDTQYF. The CDR3, as DNA: TGTGCCAGTACCGGAGCGGGAGGGCCAGATACGCAGTATTTT.

By proportion, this clonotype is medium-sized (0.01 to 0.1%). The chain links TRBV5-5 to TRBJ1-1, with D unclear. Germline V gives CDR1 SGHKS, CDR2 YYEKEE (reference sequence). This CDR3 has 14 residues. V lost 7 bases, J lost 1 base, and 14 bases lay in between. The chain's CDR3 is CASFEGPRNTEAFF. The DNA of the CDR3 is TGTGCCAGCTTTGAGGGTCCTAGGAACACTGAAGCTTTCTTT. Drawing the rest from reference TRBV5-5 and TRBJ1-1, the complete variable domain is DAGVTQSPTHLIKTRGQQVTLRCSPISGHKSVSWYQQVLGQGPQFIFQYYEKEERGRGNFPDRFSARQFPNYSSELNVNALLLGDSALYLCASFEGPRNTEAFFGQGTRLTVV.

The chain couples TRBV24-1 to TRBJ2-3, with D hard to call. This CDR3 has 16 amino acids. V shed 4 bases and J shed 0 bases, with 13 bases lying between them. Germline loops: CDR1 KGHDR, CDR2 SFDVKD. The CDR3 reads CATSDSQPPSTDTQYF. Here the CDR3 DNA reads TGTGCCACCAGTGACTCACAACCACCTAGCACAGATACGCAGTATTTT.

As regards this clonotype: Just one base apart from a much larger clone, this may be a read error. The chain uses TRBV28 and TRBJ2-5, with 11 bases lining up with TRBD1. Germline CDR1 is MDHEN and CDR2 is SYDVKM. There are 16 residues in the CDR3. CDR3 amino acids: CTSSPFGQGAMETQYF. The CDR3, as DNA: TGTACCAGCAGTCCATTCGGACAGGGGGCGATGGAGACCCAGTACTTC.

By its share, this clonotype is medium-sized. This sequence joins TRBV9 and TRBJ2-5; D not certain. The CDR3 consists of 16 residues. Germline lookup yields CDR1 SGDLS and CDR2 YYNGEE. Trimming removed 0 bases from V and 4 bases from J, with 16 bases in between. Here the CDR3 reads CASSVGLVSFPETQYF. The DNA of the CDR3 is TGTGCCAGCAGCGTAGGGCTAGTGAGTTTCCCAGAGACCCAGTACTTC.

This chain uses TRBV12-3 or TRBV12-4 with TRBJ2-1; TRBD1 matches 9 bases. V was pared by 7 bases and J by 8 bases, with 6 bases of the junction left unmatched. The CDR3 extends over 13 amino acids. CDR3 DNA: TGTGCCAGCAAGGGGACAGGGCTAGATGAGCAGTTCTTC. It encodes CASKGTGLDEQFF.

By share, this clonotype ranks as medium-sized. In nucleotides, the CDR3 is TGTGCCAGCACCCCCCTCGTCTCTCAGCCCCAGCATTTT. It encodes CASTPLVSQPQHF. The chain employs TRBV7-2 and TRBJ1-5, with D unresolved. The CDR3 has 13 residues. Germline V gene sequence: CDR1 SGHTA, CDR2 FQGNSA. V was shortened by 7 bases and J by 6 bases, with 13 bases between the two germline ends.

CDR3 loop: CASSTQGIGELFF. In DNA, the CDR3 is TGTGCCAGTAGTACCCAGGGTATCGGGGAGCTGTTTTTT. The chain combines TRBV19 with TRBJ2-2, with D perhaps matching TRBD1 (5 bases). The CDR3 is 13 residues long. The V gene's germline CDR1 is LNHDA and CDR2 SQIVND (reference sequence). Trimming cost V 4 bases and J 7 bases, with 10 bases left between them. The complete variable domain, with remaining parts taken from reference TRBV19 and TRBJ2-2, reads DGGITQSPKYLFRKEGQNVTLSCEQNLNHDAMYWYRQDPGQGLRLIYYSQIVNDFQKGDIAEGYSVSREKKESFPLTVTSAQKNPTAFYLCASSTQGIGELFFGEGSRLTVL.